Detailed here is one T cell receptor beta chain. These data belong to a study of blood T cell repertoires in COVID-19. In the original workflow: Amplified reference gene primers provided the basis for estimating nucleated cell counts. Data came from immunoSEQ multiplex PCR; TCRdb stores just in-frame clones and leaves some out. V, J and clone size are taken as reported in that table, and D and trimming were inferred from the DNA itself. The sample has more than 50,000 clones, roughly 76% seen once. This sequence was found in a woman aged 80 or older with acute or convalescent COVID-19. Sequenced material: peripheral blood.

The CDR3 sequence: CASSPGLAETYEQYF. The DNA of the CDR3 is TGCGCCAGCAGCCCCGGACTAGCGGAAACCTACGAGCAGTACTTC. This chain joins TRBV5-1 and TRBJ2-7; 10 nucleotides align to TRBD2. J was trimmed by 2 bases and V by 4 bases; bases with no gene match: 6. The CDR3 extends over 15 amino acids. Germline V lookup: CDR1 SGHRS, CDR2 YFSETQ.